This T cell receptor beta chain was retrieved from a study of blood T cell repertoires in COVID-19. Background on the study: Samples representing acute and convalescent COVID-19 were sourced from the United States, Italy and Spain. From T cells, B-cell-depleted T cells, or PBMCs came the material, which was cDNA or gDNA.

V was pared by 3 bases and J by 0 bases, with 12 bases between. CDR1 and CDR2 from the germline V gene are MNHNS and SASEGT. The CDR3 loop spans 15 amino acids. The sample holds one count of this clone. Authors' methods: Nucleated cell number was recorded as an estimate derived from reference gene primer amplification. Data came from immunoSEQ multiplex PCR; TCRdb stores just in-frame clones and leaves some out. V and J calls and clone size are copied from that table; D and trimming were computed from the DNA. The sample comprises fewer than 350,000 clones, around 86% of which are singletons, and about 8.6% rests with the top ten.

Sequenced sample: peripheral blood. The chain combines TRBV6-1 with TRBJ2-7; D is unresolved. This clonotype was obtained from a man aged 40-49 years with active or convalescent COVID-19. The CDR3 is CASSDIQQNSYEQYF. In DNA, the CDR3 is TGTGCCAGCAGTGATATACAGCAGAACTCCTACGAGCAGTACTTC.